The 14 T cell receptor beta chains presented below share a single source sample, sequenced in a study of blood T cells in healthy people across ages. The second PCR ran about 6 to 11 cycles with a sample-barcoded 5' primer and J-beta primers. TCRdb analysed the 5' RACE reads with MiXCR anew, one entry per CDR3 protein. Of about 1.1 million distinct CDR3 sequences listed, less than 45% are singletons. The sequenced sample was blood. Every receptor here comes from a man aged 18 to 35 in good health.

The chain links TRBV7-9 to TRBJ2-6; D is unresolved. The germline gives CDR1 SEHNR, CDR2 FQNEAQ (reference sequence). Trimming cost V 1 base and J 0 bases, with 13 bases left between them. The CDR3 totals 18 residues. Here the CDR3 DNA reads TGTGCCAGCAGCTTAGGTACGAGCACCTACTCTGGGGCCAACGTCCTGACTTTC. Translating it yields CASSLGTSTYSGANVLTF.

V usage is TRBV5-1 and J usage is TRBJ2-2, with 7 bases aligning to TRBD2. In germline, CDR1 is SGHRS, CDR2 YFSETQ. This CDR3 has 16 residues. V shed 5 bases, J shed 4 bases, and the junction held 11 bases outside the gene matches. This CDR3 reads CASRPNAGLSTGELFF. The CDR3 coding sequence is TGCGCCAGCAGACCCAACGCGGGACTATCCACCGGGGAGCTGTTTTTT.

The rearrangement links TRBV4-1 to TRBJ1-2; 9 nucleotides agree with TRBD1. The V gene end was trimmed by 1 base and the J gene end by 8 bases; junction bases not matched to a gene: 5. In germline, CDR1 is MGHRA, CDR2 YSYEKL. CDR3 length: 14 residues. The CDR3 loop reads CASSQAPGQGGYTF. For the CDR3, the DNA is TGCGCCAGCAGCCAAGCCCCCGGACAGGGGGGCTACACCTTC.

This clonotype was detected many times. The chain is built from TRBV5-4 and TRBJ1-2, with D perhaps TRBD1 (6 bases). The CDR3 is 15 residues long. Germline V lookup: CDR1 SGHNT, CDR2 YYREEE (reference sequence). The ends were cut back, 0 bases at V and 2 bases at J, with 11 bases in the middle. The CDR3 DNA sequence: TGTGCCAGCAGCTTGGGGCAGGGGATGAACTATGGCTACACCTTC. Translation gives CASSLGQGMNYGYTF.

V gene TRBV7-9 combines with J gene TRBJ1-1; maybe TRBD1 (5 bases). CDR1 and CDR2 (germline): SEHNR, FQNEAQ (reference sequence). Trimming took off 7 bases at V and 8 bases at J, with 17 bases between the two ends. This CDR3 is built from 13 residues. In DNA, the CDR3 is TGTGCCAGCAACGCTCGGGGCACGGGCGAAGCTTTCTTT. Protein sequence: CASNARGTGEAFF.

The rearrangement links TRBV4-3 to TRBJ2-1; 9 positions agree with TRBD2. CDR1 is LGHNA, CDR2 YSLEER, per germline. J lost 13 bases, V lost 0 bases, and 4 bases had no gene match. The CDR3 covers 13 residues. The CDR3 bases are TGCGCCAGCAGCCAAGATCTAGCGGGGAGACAGTTCTTC. Its protein product is CASSQDLAGRQFF.

This clonotype was observed a handful of times. The rearrangement links TRBV12-3 or TRBV12-4 to TRBJ2-5; D remains ambiguous. V was trimmed by 5 bases and J by 3 bases, leaving 10 bases between them. The CDR3 contains 13 residues. DNA of the CDR3: TGTGCCAGCAGTCACAGACCGGAAGAGACCCAGTACTTC. Translation: CASSHRPEETQYF.

This clonotype was found a few times. The rearrangement links TRBV12-3 or TRBV12-4 to TRBJ2-3; D is undetermined. The V end was cut by 5 bases, the J end by 3 bases, with 9 bases between. The CDR3 is 13 amino acids. CDR3 bases: TGTGCCAGCAGTCCCCCTTTAACAGATACGCAGTATTTT. It encodes CASSPPLTDTQYF.

With respect to this clonotype: A junction end diverges from the germline sequence, so it may reflect a read error. This chain connects TRBV20-1 to TRBJ2-3; D gene ambiguous. This CDR3 comprises 15 residues. The germline V gene encodes CDR1 DFQATT and CDR2 SNEGSKA (reference sequence). The CDR3 coding sequence is TGCAGTGCTAGAGACTTAGAATTGAACACATATACGCAGTATTTT. It encodes CSARDLELNTYTQYF.

The table lists this clonotype with a few counts. The rearrangement links TRBV2 to TRBJ2-1; 12 nucleotides agree with TRBD2. The J call may be mistaken, given a closer DNA end match to TRBJ2-7. CDR3 size: 17 residues. Germline V gene sequence: CDR1 SNHLY, CDR2 FYNNEI. The CDR3 bases are TGTGCTTTTTGGGGACTAGCGGGCATTACTTCCTACAATGAGCAGTACTTC. Its protein is CAFWGLAGITSYNEQYF.

This clonotype was counted a few times. This sequence joins TRBV6-5 and TRBJ2-4; D is uncertain. This CDR3 contains 15 residues. The germline CDR1 and CDR2 sequences are MNHEY and SVGAGI. V was shortened by 4 bases and J by 7 bases, with 17 bases between the two germline ends. The CDR3 loop is CASSWVSGVGNIQYF. CDR3 sequence (DNA): TGTGCCAGCAGTTGGGTCAGTGGTGTCGGGAACATTCAGTACTTC.

The chain links TRBV5-1 to TRBJ2-1; D is perhaps TRBD2 (7 bases). The germline V gene has CDR1 SGHRS and CDR2 YFSETQ. Trimming stripped 0 bases from V and 7 bases from J, with 14 bases between. The CDR3 runs to 15 residues. DNA for the CDR3: TGCGCCAGCAGCTTGGGGGGGGGCCAGTTAAATGAGCAGTTCTTC. Translating gives CASSLGGGQLNEQFF.

J is TRBJ1-1 and V is TRBV2; tentatively, D is TRBD1 (5 bases). Trimming took off 10 bases at V and 0 bases at J, with 12 bases between the two ends. Germline lookup yields CDR1 SNHLY and CDR2 FYNNEI. The CDR3 length is 13 residues. The chain's CDR3 is CATRTGLNTEAFF. CDR3 in DNA: TGTGCCACTCGAACAGGCTTGAACACTGAAGCTTTCTTT.

The gene calls are TRBV7-3 and TRBJ2-3; D unresolved. This CDR3 is 13 amino acids long. V was pared by 1 base and J by 4 bases, with 6 bases between. From germline, CDR1 is SGHTA and CDR2 FQGTGA. For the CDR3, the DNA is TGTGCCAGCAGCTTAATAGGCGCAGATACGCAGTATTTT. Its protein product is CASSLIGADTQYF.